The present T cell receptor beta chain was sequenced within a study of response to subunit inactivated influenza vaccine. Overall study results and limits: Authors suggested each seasonal influenza vaccination recruits few new T cells.

TCRdb re-analysed the RT-PCR reads in MiXCR, keeping a single row per CDR3 protein. The sample lists approximately 170,000 distinct CDR3 sequences, under 15% occurring once. Trimming took off 3 bases at V and 6 bases at J, with 12 bases between the two ends. CDR1 is DFQATT, CDR2 SNEGSKA, per germline (reference sequence). The CDR3 spans 12 residues. For this clonotype: Its specificity is unknown.

Sequences were derived from CD8+ T cells sorted from PBMCs, sampled around 5 days after vaccination. This receptor was obtained from a man aged 45-65 years who received an inactivated influenza vaccine. The rearrangement joins TRBV20-1 to TRBJ2-7; D might be TRBD1 (6 bases). Written as DNA, the CDR3 is TGCAGTGCTAGGGACAGACCCATCGAGCAGTACTTC. It encodes CSARDRPIEQYF.